The sequence of this TCR beta chain was determined in a study of response to subunit inactivated influenza vaccine. Each CDR3 protein is one row after TCRdb ran MiXCR on the RT-PCR reads. The table lists fewer than 350,000 distinct CDR3 sequences, 21% of them singletons. This clonotype was observed once. Its antigen is currently unknown. Study-wide points: Each seasonal influenza vaccination recruits few new T cells, the authors suggested.

There are 16 residues in the CDR3. Germline-derived CDR1 and CDR2 are KGHSH and LQKENI. V trimming: 4 bases; J trimming: 1 base; junction bases outside the gene matches: 5. The sample was PBMCs from blood, taken roughly 20 months after vaccination. This receptor was obtained from a man aged 50-75 years who received an inactivated influenza vaccine. This rearrangement joins TRBV18 to TRBJ2-2; TRBD1 matches 8 bases. CDR3 bases: TGTGCCAGCTCACTGACCGGGACAGGGAACACCGGGGAGCTGTTTTTT. Its protein product is CASSLTGTGNTGELFF.